This T cell receptor beta chain was identified in a study of blood T cells in healthy people across ages. Trimming cost V 6 bases and J 7 bases, with 24 bases left between them. CDR3 size: 16 residues. From germline, CDR1 is SEHNR and CDR2 FQNEAQ (reference sequence). Remarks on this clonotype: Its antigen remains unidentified.

Regarding the study as a whole: There was no known CMV status for donors, so expanded clonotype changes were possibly confounded. Leaving the PBMCs unsorted stopped any conclusive comparison of naive versus antigen-experienced cells.

Alongside a J-beta primer mix, a sample-barcoded 5' primer served in a second PCR lasting about 7 to 11 cycles. TCRdb passed the 5' RACE reads through MiXCR, listing each CDR3 protein once. The sample lists approximately 2,000,000 distinct CDR3 sequences; around 42% were seen once. This rearrangement joins TRBV7-9 to TRBJ1-2, with D possibly being TRBD1 (6 bases). The specimen sequenced was blood. This TCR derives from a human donor in good health. In DNA, the CDR3 is TGTGCCAGCAGTTCCGGGACATCCGCCTTACCACCTGGCTACACCTTC. Translated: CASSSGTSALPPGYTF.